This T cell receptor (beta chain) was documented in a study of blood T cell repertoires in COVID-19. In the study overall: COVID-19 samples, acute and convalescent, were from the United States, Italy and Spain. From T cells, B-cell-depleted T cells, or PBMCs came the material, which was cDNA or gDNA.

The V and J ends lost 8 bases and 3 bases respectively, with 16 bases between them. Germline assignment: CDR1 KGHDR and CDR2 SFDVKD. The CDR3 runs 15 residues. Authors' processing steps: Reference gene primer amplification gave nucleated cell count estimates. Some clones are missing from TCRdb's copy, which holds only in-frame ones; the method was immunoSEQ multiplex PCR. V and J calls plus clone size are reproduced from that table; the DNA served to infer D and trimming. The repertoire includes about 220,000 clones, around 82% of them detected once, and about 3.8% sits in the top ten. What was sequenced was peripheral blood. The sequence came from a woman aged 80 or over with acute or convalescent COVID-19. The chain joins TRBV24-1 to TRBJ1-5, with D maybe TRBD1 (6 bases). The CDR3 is CATIGEGHHNQPQHF. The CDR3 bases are TGTGCCACCATTGGGGAGGGACACCACAATCAGCCCCAGCATTTT.